These T cell receptor beta chains were read from a single sample in a study of T cell changes during pregnancy in multiple sclerosis. Clones were read by immunoSEQ multiplex PCR, and TCRdb kept only the in-frame ones, dropping some. The repertoire consists of 45,000 to 55,000 clones, with over 90% occurring once and the leading ten covering 0.8% to 1%. Specimen: peripheral blood, collected after pregnancy. The receptors derive from a female donor with multiple sclerosis, enrolled in a pregnancy study. CDR3s include the opening cysteine and the closing phenylalanine or tryptophan. The order of the fields is D gene, CDR3 length, clone size, V gene, J gene, CDR3 protein, CDR3 DNA. A D gene is named only where the DNA matches it firmly. Size is omitted from some rows. Given values are once, few, many or a class for expanded clones.

>TRBD1|15|-|TRBV5-8|TRBJ1-4
CASTLGQGFLEKLFF
TGTGCCAGCACCCTAGGACAGGGTTTTCTCGAAAAACTGTTTTTT
>-|14|-|TRBV4-1|TRBJ1-1
CASSQVSGNAEAFF
TGCGCCAGCAGCCAGGTCTCCGGGAACGCTGAAGCTTTCTTT
>-|14|-|TRBV5-4|TRBJ2-7
CASSLPPRLDEQYF
TGTGCCAGCAGCCTACCTCCCCGTCTGGACGAGCAGTACTTC
>-|12|-|TRBV7-9|TRBJ1-1
CASSLSLTEAFF
TGTGCCAGCAGCTTGAGCCTGACTGAAGCTTTCTTT
>-|13|-|TRBV10-3|TRBJ1-6
CAITQAGNSPLHF
TGTGCCATCACCCAGGCGGGGAATTCACCCCTCCACTTT
>TRBD2|17|-|TRBV9|TRBJ2-3
CASSYSTTSGATDTQYF
TGTGCCAGCAGCTATTCCACGACTAGCGGGGCCACAGATACGCAGTATTTT
>TRBD1|15|-|TRBV19|TRBJ1-5
CASSPTGSPNQPQHF
TGTGCCAGTAGCCCGACAGGGAGTCCCAATCAGCCCCAGCATTTT
>TRBD2|15|-|TRBV5-4|TRBJ2-7
CASSPERGRSYEQYF
TGTGCCAGCAGCCCTGAGCGGGGAAGGTCCTACGAGCAGTACTTC
>TRBD2|11|once|TRBV11-3|TRBJ2-7
CASRGDNEQYF
TGTGCCAGCCGGGGGGATAACGAGCAGTACTTC
>TRBD1|15|-|TRBV7-9|TRBJ1-1
CASSLGQGVVTEAFF
TGTGCCAGCAGCTTGGGACAGGGGGTAGTCACTGAAGCTTTCTTT
>-|15|-|TRBV9|TRBJ1-2
CASSIGTAGDYGYTF
TGTGCCAGCAGCATTGGGACGGCGGGGGACTATGGCTACACCTTC
>-|16|-|TRBV11-2|TRBJ2-2
CASSWGHDGNTGELFF
TGTGCCAGCAGCTGGGGACACGACGGGAACACCGGGGAGCTGTTTTTT
>-|14|-|TRBV19|TRBJ1-2
CASTPAGSDYGYTF
TGTGCCAGTACCCCGGCAGGGTCGGACTATGGCTACACCTTC
>-|15|-|TRBV9|TRBJ1-5
CASSIGAAGNQPQHF
TGTGCCAGCAGCATCGGAGCGGCGGGCAATCAGCCCCAGCATTTT
>TRBD2|14|-|TRBV2|TRBJ2-2
CASRLAGGPGELFF
TGTGCCAGCAGACTAGCGGGGGGGCCCGGGGAGCTGTTTTTT
>TRBD2|15|-|TRBV6-1|TRBJ2-1
CASISAGVSYNEQFF
TGTGCCAGCATCTCAGCGGGGGTCTCCTACAATGAGCAGTTCTTC
>-|12|-|TRBV5-6|TRBJ1-1
CASSLGRAEAFF
TGTGCCAGCAGCTTGGGCAGGGCTGAAGCTTTCTTT
>TRBD1|14|-|TRBV30|TRBJ2-4
CAWSLDRGYDIQYF
TGTGCCTGGAGTCTTGACAGGGGGTATGACATTCAGTACTTC
>-|19|-|TRBV5-1|TRBJ2-6
CASTEVSPGLASGANVLTF
TGCGCCAGCACTGAGGTTTCTCCGGGACTGGCCTCTGGGGCCAACGTCCTGACTTTC
>-|15|-|TRBV6-5|TRBJ1-1
CASSYTRQTNTEAFF
TGTGCCAGCAGTTACACGAGACAGACGAACACTGAAGCTTTCTTT
>TRBD1|13|-|TRBV7-2|TRBJ2-5
CASNLDRQETQYF
TGTGCCAGCAATTTGGACAGGCAAGAGACCCAGTACTTC
>-|16|-|TRBV10-1|TRBJ1-2
CASSTENSVANYGYTF
TGCGCCAGCAGTACGGAGAACTCAGTAGCTAACTATGGCTACACCTTC
>-|15|-|TRBV10-2|TRBJ2-5
CASGTSRWGGETQYF
TGCGCCAGTGGGACCTCGAGGTGGGGAGGAGAGACCCAGTACTTC
>TRBD1|15|-|TRBV4-1|TRBJ2-7
CASSIRQGDNGEQYF
TGCGCCAGCAGCATTCGACAGGGGGACAATGGCGAGCAGTACTTC
>-|13|-|TRBV7-6|TRBJ2-7
CASSLGASYEQYF
TGTGCCAGCAGCTTGGGGGCCTCCTACGAGCAGTACTTC
>TRBD1|16|-|TRBV4-1|TRBJ2-3
CASSQEGQGGTDTQYF
TGCGCCAGCAGCCAAGAGGGGCAGGGGGGCACAGATACGCAGTATTTT
>TRBD1|13|once|TRBV5-4|TRBJ1-1
CASSQDRGREAFF
TGTGCCAGCAGCCAAGACAGGGGCCGTGAAGCTTTCTTT
>-|17|once|TRBV5-1|TRBJ1-4
CASSLGPRGAVYEKLFF
TGCGCCAGCAGCTTGGGCCCCCGGGGGGCAGTCTACGAAAAACTGTTTTTT
>-|16|-|TRBV19|TRBJ1-1
CASSSPSAPQNTEAFF
TGTGCCAGTAGTAGCCCCTCCGCGCCCCAGAACACTGAAGCTTTCTTT
>TRBD1|15|-|TRBV25-1|TRBJ2-7
CASSEGATGSYEQYF
TGTGCCAGCAGTGAAGGGGCGACAGGGTCCTACGAGCAGTACTTC
>TRBD1|20|-|TRBV7-2|TRBJ1-5
CASSLAESGTATYGDQPQHF
TGTGCCAGCAGCTTAGCCGAATCCGGGACAGCTACATATGGGGATCAGCCCCAGCATTTT
>TRBD1|17|-|TRBV4-3|TRBJ2-6
CASSQGGQGDGANVLTF
TGCGCCAGCAGCCAAGGAGGACAGGGCGACGGGGCCAACGTCCTGACTTTC
>TRBD1|15|-|TRBV13|TRBJ2-3
CASETGETSTDTQYF
TGTGCCAGCGAAACAGGGGAGACTAGCACAGATACGCAGTATTTT
>-|16|few|TRBV11-1|TRBJ1-5
CASSFPMHWSNQPQHF
TGTGCCAGCAGCTTTCCCATGCACTGGAGCAATCAGCCCCAGCATTTT
>-|18|-|TRBV11-2|TRBJ2-3
CASSSPRRDTLGTDTQYF
TGTGCCAGCAGCTCCCCCCGTCGGGACACCCTCGGCACAGATACGCAGTATTTT
>TRBD2|15|-|TRBV7-2|TRBJ2-1
CASSLAPAGGNEQFF
TGTGCCAGCAGCTTAGCGCCAGCGGGGGGCAATGAGCAGTTCTTC
>-|15|-|TRBV7-3|TRBJ2-5
CASSPQPGYQETQYF
TGTGCCAGCAGCCCGCAACCCGGGTACCAAGAGACCCAGTACTTC
>-|14|once|TRBV5-4|TRBJ1-5
CASSRVGSDQPQHF
TGTGCCAGCAGCCGGGTCGGTAGCGATCAGCCCCAGCATTTT
>-|18|-|TRBV7-2|TRBJ2-1
CASSLIRQARLARDEQFF
TGTGCCAGCAGCCTAATCCGACAGGCCAGACTAGCTCGCGATGAGCAGTTCTTC
>-|12|-|TRBV5-1|TRBJ2-1
CASSLGPTEQFF
TGCGCCAGCAGCTTGGGTCCTACTGAGCAGTTCTTC